The 9 T cell receptor beta chains below were found in one sample sequenced in a study of PD-1 blockade in classical Hodgkin lymphoma. Specified time point: newly diagnosed, previously untreated cHL patient sample. Generated by immunoSEQ multiplex PCR, the TCRdb table keeps only in-frame clones and is missing some. The sample records some 23,000 clones, approximately 95% being singletons. The sequenced material came from peripheral blood mononuclear cells (PBMCs). Receptors originate from a human donor with classical Hodgkin lymphoma.

This sequence joins TRBV5-6 and TRBJ2-1, with D tentatively TRBD1 or TRBD2 (5 bases each). Per the germline V gene, CDR1 is SGHDT and CDR2 is YYEEEE. Deletions cut 6 bases from V and 0 bases from J, with 13 bases between. The CDR3 spans 15 residues. The CDR3 bases are TGTGCCAGCATTGAGGGGCCTTCCTCCTACAATGAGCAGTTCTTC. This encodes CASIEGPSSYNEQFF.

CDR3 region: CASSRMGAYEQYF. CDR3 nucleotides: TGTGCCAGCAGCCGGATGGGCGCCTACGAGCAGTACTTC. The chain couples TRBV7-2 to TRBJ2-7; unclear D gene. Germline V gene data show CDR1 as SGHTA and CDR2 as FQGNSA. CDR3 length: 13 residues. V shed 5 bases and J shed 2 bases, with 10 bases lying between them.

The V gene is TRBV12-5, the J gene TRBJ1-2; D gene unclear. The germline V gene has CDR1 LGHNT and CDR2 FRNRAP. The CDR3 covers 13 residues. The germline V and J ends were trimmed by 1 base and 4 bases, with 7 bases remaining between them. CDR3 in DNA: TGTGCTAGTGGTTTGGAAACTTTCTATGGCTACACCTTC. This sequence encodes CASGLETFYGYTF.

The V call is TRBV19, the J call TRBJ1-5; 9 nucleotides match TRBD1. CDR1 is LNHDA, CDR2 SQIVND, per germline (reference sequence). V lost 2 bases and J lost 2; bases outside the gene matches: 1. The CDR3 is 15 amino acids. For the CDR3, the DNA is TGTGCCAGTAGTATATGGGACAGGGGCAATCAGCCCCAGCATTTT. Its protein product is CASSIWDRGNQPQHF.

V usage is TRBV9 and J usage is TRBJ1-1, with 7 bases matching TRBD1. This CDR3 contains 14 residues. The V and J ends lost 0 bases and 9 bases, in that order; junction bases with no gene match: 8. The germline CDR1 and CDR2 sequences are SGDLS and YYNGEE. CDR3 protein: CASSVGGTAAKAFF. The CDR3 bases are TGTGCCAGCAGCGTAGGGGGGACAGCTGCTAAAGCTTTCTTT.

The chain links TRBV21-1 to TRBJ2-3; the D call TRBD2 from the table was never checked on the DNA. TRBV21-1 is noted as a pseudogene. There are 15 residues in the CDR3. The CDR3 sequence: CASSNEEGGPDTQYF. The CDR3 bases are TGTGCCAGCAGCAACGAGGAGGGAGGGCCAGATACGCAGTATTTT.

The chain joins TRBV7-2 to TRBJ2-2; 9 bases map to TRBD1. The CDR3 has 15 amino acids. Germline V gives CDR1 SGHTA, CDR2 FQGNSA. The V segment lost 5 bases and the J segment 3 bases; nucleotides outside the gene matches: 4. CDR3 loop: CASSRDRVDTGELFF. In DNA, the CDR3 is TGTGCCAGCAGCCGGGACAGGGTTGACACCGGGGAGCTGTTTTTT.

The rearrangement links TRBV30 to TRBJ1-2; 10 nucleotides match TRBD1. The CDR3 spans 16 residues. CDR1 GTSNPN and CDR2 SVGIG come from the germline V gene (reference sequence). The J segment lost 4 bases and the V segment lost 2 bases, leaving 10 bases of the junction unmatched. CDR3 bases: TGTGCCTGGAGTCCATTAGGGACAGGGGAGGGCTATGGCTACACCTTC. Residues: CAWSPLGTGEGYGYTF.

This rearrangement joins TRBV28 to TRBJ1-1; D is unclear. This CDR3 comprises 14 residues. Trimming took off 5 bases at V and 6 bases at J, with 16 bases between the two ends. Germline V gene lookup returns CDR1 MDHEN and CDR2 SYDVKM. CDR3 sequence (DNA): TGTGCCAGCAGTCCTGCTTGGGCAGGTCCTGAAGCTTTCTTT. Translating it yields CASSPAWAGPEAFF.